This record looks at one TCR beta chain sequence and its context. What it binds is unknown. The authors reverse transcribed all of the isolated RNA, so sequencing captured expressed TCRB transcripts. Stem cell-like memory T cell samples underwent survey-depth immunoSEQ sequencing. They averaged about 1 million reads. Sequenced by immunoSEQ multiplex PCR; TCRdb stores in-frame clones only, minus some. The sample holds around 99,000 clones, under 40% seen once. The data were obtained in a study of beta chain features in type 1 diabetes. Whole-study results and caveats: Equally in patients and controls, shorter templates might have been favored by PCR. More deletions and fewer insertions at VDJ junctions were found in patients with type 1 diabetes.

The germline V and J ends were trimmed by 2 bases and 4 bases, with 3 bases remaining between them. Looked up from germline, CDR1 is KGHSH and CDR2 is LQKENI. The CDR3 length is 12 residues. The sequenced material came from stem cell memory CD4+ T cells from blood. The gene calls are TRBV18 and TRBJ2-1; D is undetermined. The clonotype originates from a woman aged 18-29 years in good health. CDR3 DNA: TGTGCCAGCTCACCAGAGTACAATGAGCAGTTCTTC. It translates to CASSPEYNEQFF.